This T cell receptor (beta chain) was recovered during a study of blood T cell repertoires in COVID-19. Study details: Samples taken during acute and convalescent COVID-19 were collected in the United States, Italy and Spain. The analysed material was cDNA or gDNA that came from T cells, B-cell-depleted T cells, or PBMCs.

In germline, CDR1 is KGHSH, CDR2 LQKENI. V was clipped by 1 base and J by 2 bases; unmatched bases: 2. The CDR3 runs to 15 residues. In the study's own analysis: Nucleated cell counts were estimated from reference gene primer amplification. Profiling relied on immunoSEQ multiplex PCR, and the TCRdb table lists in-frame clones only, not all of them. V and J calls and clone size are given by that table; D and trimming were obtained from the DNA. The sample consists of about 220,000 clones, around 86% of them appearing once. The receptor was isolated from a woman under 40 who had recovered from COVID-19. Sample: peripheral blood. V usage is TRBV18 and J usage is TRBJ2-4, with 7 bases fitting TRBD1. The CDR3 protein is CASSPQGATKNIQYF. CDR3 DNA sequence: TGTGCCAGCTCACCACAGGGGGCGACCAAAAACATTCAGTACTTC.